This T cell receptor beta chain was obtained from a study of Tregs in tolerant kidney transplant recipients. The CDR3 contains 13 residues. The V gene lost 2 bases and the J gene lost 7 bases, with 11 bases spanning the gap. Germline V gene data show CDR1 as MNHEY and CDR2 as SVGAGI. Assay used: immunoSEQ multiplex PCR; TCRdb lists only in-frame clones, some missing. The sample lists 60,000 to 95,000 clones; nearly 98% were seen once. A word on this clone: Its cognate antigen is unknown.

Study-level points and caveats: The small number of patients limits these findings pending further validation. For some patients, primers changed over time, blocking nucleotide-level comparison.

Thawed PBMCs were FACS-sorted into unstimulated CD4+CD25+CD127- regulatory T cells, CD4+CD25- non-regulatory cells, CD4 and CD8 cells. The clonotype originates from a human donor who received a combined kidney and bone marrow transplant. The rearrangement links TRBV6-5 to TRBJ1-1; D possibly corresponds to TRBD1 (6 bases). This specimen consisted of CD4+ T cells from blood, obtained before the transplant. The CDR3 nucleotides read TGTGCCAGCAGTTACGGGGGCAGTAGTGAAGCTTTCTTT. Its translation is CASSYGGSSEAFF.